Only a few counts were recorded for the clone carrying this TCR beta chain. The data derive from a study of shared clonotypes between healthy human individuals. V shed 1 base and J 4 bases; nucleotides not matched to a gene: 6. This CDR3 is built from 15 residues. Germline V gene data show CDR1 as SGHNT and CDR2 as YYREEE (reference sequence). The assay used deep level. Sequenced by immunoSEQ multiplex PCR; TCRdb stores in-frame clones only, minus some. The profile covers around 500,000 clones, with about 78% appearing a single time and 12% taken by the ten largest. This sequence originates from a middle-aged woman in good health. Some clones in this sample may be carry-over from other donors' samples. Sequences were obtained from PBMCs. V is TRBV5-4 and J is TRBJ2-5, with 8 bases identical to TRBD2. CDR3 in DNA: TGTGCCAGCAGCTTGTGGGCTAGCGGGCCAGAGACCCAGTACTTC. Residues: CASSLWASGPETQYF.